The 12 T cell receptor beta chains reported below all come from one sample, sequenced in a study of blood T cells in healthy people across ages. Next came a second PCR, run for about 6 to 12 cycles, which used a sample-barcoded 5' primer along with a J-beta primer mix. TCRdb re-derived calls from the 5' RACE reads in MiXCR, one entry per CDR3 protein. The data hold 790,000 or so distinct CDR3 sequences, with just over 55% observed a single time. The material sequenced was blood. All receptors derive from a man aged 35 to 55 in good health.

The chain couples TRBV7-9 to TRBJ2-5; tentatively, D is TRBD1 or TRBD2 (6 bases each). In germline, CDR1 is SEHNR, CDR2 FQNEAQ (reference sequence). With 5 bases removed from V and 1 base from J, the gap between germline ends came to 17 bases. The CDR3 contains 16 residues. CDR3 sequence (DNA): TGTGCCAGCAGCCCCTTCACCGGGGGCTCCCAAGAGACCCAGTACTTC. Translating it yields CASSPFTGGSQETQYF. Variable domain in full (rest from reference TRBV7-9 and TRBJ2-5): DTGVSQNPRHKITKRGQNVTFRCDPISEHNRLYWYRQTLGQGPEFLTYFQNEAQLEKSRLLSDRFSAERPKGSFSTLEIQRTEQGDSAMYLCASSPFTGGSQETQYFGPGTRLLVL.

The CDR3 DNA is TGTGCCAGCAGCGTAGGGCAGGCCAACACTGAAGCTTTCTTT. This codes for CASSVGQANTEAFF. The chain uses TRBV9 and TRBJ1-1; D is uncertain. Per germline, CDR1 SGDLS and CDR2 YYNGEE. The CDR3 consists of 14 residues. V was trimmed by 0 bases and J by 2 bases, leaving 8 bases between them.

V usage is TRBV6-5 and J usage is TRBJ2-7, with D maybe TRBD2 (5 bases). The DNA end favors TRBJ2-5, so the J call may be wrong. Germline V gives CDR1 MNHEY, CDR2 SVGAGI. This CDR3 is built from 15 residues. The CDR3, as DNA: TGTGCCAGCAGTAACGCCGGGTCCTCGGGGGAGACCCAGTACTTC. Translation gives CASSNAGSSGETQYF.

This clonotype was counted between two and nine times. The CDR3 DNA reads as TGCAGTGCTAGAGAATTAGCTAGCGGGAGGAACGAGCAGTACTTC. It yields the protein CSARELASGRNEQYF. The chain employs TRBV20-1 and TRBJ2-7; 11 bases match TRBD2. After removal of 0 bases from V and 5 bases from J, the junction contained 6 bases not matched to a gene. There are 15 residues in the CDR3. In germline, CDR1 is DFQATT, CDR2 SNEGSKA (reference sequence).

The DNA for the CDR3 is TGTGCCAGCAGCCCGGACTCTTTTGCGGTTGAAAAACTGTTTTTT. Translating gives CASSPDSFAVEKLFF. The chain uses TRBV7-9 and TRBJ1-4, with D uncertain. In germline, CDR1 is SEHNR, CDR2 FQNEAQ (reference sequence). CDR3 length: 15 residues. The V end lost 5 bases, the J end lost 7 bases, and 17 bases lay between the germline ends.

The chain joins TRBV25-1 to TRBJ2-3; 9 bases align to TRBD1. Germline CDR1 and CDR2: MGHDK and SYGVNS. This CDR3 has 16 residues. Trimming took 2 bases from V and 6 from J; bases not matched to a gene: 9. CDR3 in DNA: TGTGCCAGCAGTGAAATTGACAGGGGGGTGGAGGATACGCAGTATTTT. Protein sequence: CASSEIDRGVEDTQYF.

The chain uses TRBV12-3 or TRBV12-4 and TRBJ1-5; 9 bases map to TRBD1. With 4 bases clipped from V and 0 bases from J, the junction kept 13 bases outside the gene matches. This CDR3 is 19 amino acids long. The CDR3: CASSYLRDRERRSNQPQHF. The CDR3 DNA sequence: TGTGCCAGCAGTTACCTAAGGGACAGGGAACGCCGTAGCAATCAGCCCCAGCATTTT.

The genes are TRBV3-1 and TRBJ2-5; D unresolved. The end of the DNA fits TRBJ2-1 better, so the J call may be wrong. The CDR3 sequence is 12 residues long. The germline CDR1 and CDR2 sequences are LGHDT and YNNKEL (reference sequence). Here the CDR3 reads CASSQPEETQFF. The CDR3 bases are TGTGCCAGCAGCCAGCCTGAAGAGACCCAGTTCTTC.

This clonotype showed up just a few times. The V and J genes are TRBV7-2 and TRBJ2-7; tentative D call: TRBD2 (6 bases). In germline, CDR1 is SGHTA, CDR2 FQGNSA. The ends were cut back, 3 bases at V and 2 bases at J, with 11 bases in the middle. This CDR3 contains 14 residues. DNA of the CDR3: TGTGCCAGCAGCTTGGTGAGCGGGCCCTACGAGCAGTACTTC. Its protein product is CASSLVSGPYEQYF.

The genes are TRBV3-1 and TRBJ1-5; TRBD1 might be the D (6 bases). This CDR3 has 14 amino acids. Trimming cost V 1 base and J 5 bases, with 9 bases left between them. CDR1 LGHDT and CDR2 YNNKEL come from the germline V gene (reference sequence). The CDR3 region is CASSQGQEYQPQHF. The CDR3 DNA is TGTGCCAGCAGCCAAGGACAGGAATATCAGCCCCAGCATTTT.

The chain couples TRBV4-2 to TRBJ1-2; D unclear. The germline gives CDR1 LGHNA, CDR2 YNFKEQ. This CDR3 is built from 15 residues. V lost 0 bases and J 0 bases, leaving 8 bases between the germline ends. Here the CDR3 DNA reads TGTGCCAGCAGCCAAGATTTACGGACTAACTATGGCTACACCTTC. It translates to CASSQDLRTNYGYTF.

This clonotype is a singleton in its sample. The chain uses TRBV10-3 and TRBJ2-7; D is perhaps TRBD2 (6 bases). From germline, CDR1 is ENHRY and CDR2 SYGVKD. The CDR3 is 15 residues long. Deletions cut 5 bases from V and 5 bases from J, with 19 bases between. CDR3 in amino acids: CAISPLGEEADEQYF. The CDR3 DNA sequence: TGTGCCATCAGTCCTCTAGGGGAGGAGGCGGACGAGCAGTACTTC.